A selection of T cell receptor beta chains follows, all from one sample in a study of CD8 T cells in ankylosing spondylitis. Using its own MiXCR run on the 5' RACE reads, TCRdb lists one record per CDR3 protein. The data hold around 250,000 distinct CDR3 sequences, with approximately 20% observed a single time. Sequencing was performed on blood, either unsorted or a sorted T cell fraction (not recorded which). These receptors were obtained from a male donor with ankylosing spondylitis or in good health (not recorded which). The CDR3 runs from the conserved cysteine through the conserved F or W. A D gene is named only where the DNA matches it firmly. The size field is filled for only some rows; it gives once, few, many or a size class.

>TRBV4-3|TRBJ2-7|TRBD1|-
TGCGCCAGCAGCCAAGATCTAACAGGGGGCCCCTACGAGCAGTACTTC
CASSQDLTGGPYEQYF
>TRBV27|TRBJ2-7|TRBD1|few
TGTGCCAGCAGTTGGACAGGGTCCTACGAGCAGTACTTC
CASSWTGSYEQYF
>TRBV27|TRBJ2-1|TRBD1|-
TGTGCCAGCAGTTTGGGACAGGGGATACATGAGCAGTTCTTC
CASSLGQGIHEQFF
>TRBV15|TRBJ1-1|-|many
TGTGCCACCAGCTCCCCCGTAAGGGATGGCACTGAAGCTTTCTTT
CATSSPVRDGTEAFF
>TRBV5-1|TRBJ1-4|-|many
TGCGCCAGCAGCACTAACGGGGGCGGAATGGCGTACGAAAAACTGTTTTTT
CASSTNGGGMAYEKLFF
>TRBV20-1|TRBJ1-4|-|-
TGCAGTGCCAGGGGCAGTAGGAGGGAAAAACTGTTTTTT
CSARGSRREKLFF
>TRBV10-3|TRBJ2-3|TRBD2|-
TGTGCCATCAGTGAACTAGCGACAGATACGCAGTATTTT
CAISELATDTQYF
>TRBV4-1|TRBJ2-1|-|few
TGCGCCAGCAGCCAAGGACAGCTCAATGAGCAGTTCTTC
CASSQGQLNEQFF
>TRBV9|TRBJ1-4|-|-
TGTGCCAGCAGCGACGGACGGTCTAATGAAAAACTGTTTTTT
CASSDGRSNEKLFF
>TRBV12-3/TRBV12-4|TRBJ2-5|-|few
TGTGCCAGCAGTTTAATGGAGGGAGTAGAGACCCAGTACTTC
CASSLMEGVETQYF
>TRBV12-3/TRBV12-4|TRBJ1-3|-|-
TGTGCCAGCAGTCCTGGACAGAGCTCTGGAAACACCATATATTTT
CASSPGQSSGNTIYF
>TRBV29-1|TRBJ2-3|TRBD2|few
TGCAGCGTTGTGCCTAGCGGGAGAGGGGATACGCAGTATTTT
CSVVPSGRGDTQYF
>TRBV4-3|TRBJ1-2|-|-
TGCGCCAGCAGCCAAGACCTGTCGGGAGGCTACACCTTC
CASSQDLSGGYTF
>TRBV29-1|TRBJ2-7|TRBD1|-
TGCAGCGTCCTGGGACAGAAGCTATATGCCTACGAGCAGTACTTC
CSVLGQKLYAYEQYF